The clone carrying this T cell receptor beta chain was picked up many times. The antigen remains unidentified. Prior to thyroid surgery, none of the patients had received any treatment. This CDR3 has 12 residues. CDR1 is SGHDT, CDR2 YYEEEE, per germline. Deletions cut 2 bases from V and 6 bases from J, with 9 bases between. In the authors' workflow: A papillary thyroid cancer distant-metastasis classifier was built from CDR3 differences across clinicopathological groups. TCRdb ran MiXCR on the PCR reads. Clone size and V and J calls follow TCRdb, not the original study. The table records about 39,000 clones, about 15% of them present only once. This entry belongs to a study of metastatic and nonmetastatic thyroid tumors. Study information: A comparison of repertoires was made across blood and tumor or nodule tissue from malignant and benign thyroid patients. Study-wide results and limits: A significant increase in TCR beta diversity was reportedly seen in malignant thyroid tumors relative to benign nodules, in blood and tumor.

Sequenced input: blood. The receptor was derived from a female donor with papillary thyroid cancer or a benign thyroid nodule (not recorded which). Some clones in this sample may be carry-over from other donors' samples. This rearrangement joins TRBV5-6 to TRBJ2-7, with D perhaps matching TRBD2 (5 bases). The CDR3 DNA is TGTGCCAGCAGCTTTGCGGGTAGCGAGCAGTACTTC. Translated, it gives CASSFAGSEQYF.